This T cell receptor beta chain was found in a study of blood T cells in healthy people across ages. PCR was performed a second time for about 7 to 12 cycles using a sample-barcoded 5' primer and a J-beta primer mix. TCRdb fed the 5' RACE reads into MiXCR, producing one record per CDR3 protein. The top ten hold roughly 7% of the sample, which has 1,300,000 or so distinct CDR3 sequences, approximately 59% seen once. Study-wide points: The study could not conclusively compare naive and antigen-experienced cells, given its unsorted PBMCs.

Germline lookup yields CDR1 MGHRA and CDR2 YSYEKL. There are 12 residues in the CDR3. Trimming removed 2 bases at V and 6 bases at J, with 8 bases between. On this clonotype: Its antigen is undetermined.

This chain connects TRBV4-1 to TRBJ2-7; the D is unclear. Material for sequencing was blood. This receptor was identified in a man aged 18-30 years in good health. The CDR3 reads CASSQSLSEQYF. The CDR3 nucleotides read TGCGCCAGCAGCCAAAGTCTGAGCGAGCAGTACTTC.